The 24 T cell receptor beta chains below were found in one sample sequenced in a study of T cell responses to AZD1222 COVID-19 vaccine. Profiling relied on immunoSEQ multiplex PCR, and the TCRdb table lists in-frame clones only, not all of them. The sample lists some 150,000 clones, approximately 90% occurring once. Specimen: peripheral blood, collected 28 days after the second AZD1222 dose. The receptors were sampled from an adult who received the AZD1222 COVID-19 vaccine.

This chain links TRBV3-1 (or the pseudogene TRBV3-2) with TRBJ2-3, with D perhaps matching TRBD2 (6 bases). The CDR3 runs to 14 residues. Germline V gives CDR1 LGHDT, CDR2 YNNKEL (reference sequence). Trimming removed 4 bases at V and 2 bases at J, with 10 bases between. The CDR3 sequence is CASSPPGDTDTQYF. The CDR3 DNA reads TGTGCCAGCAGCCCCCCGGGGGACACAGATACGCAGTATTTT.

This chain uses TRBV4-2 with TRBJ1-1; D gene unclear. V dropped 0 bases and J dropped 6 bases, with 5 bases sitting between them. Germline V gene lookup returns CDR1 LGHNA and CDR2 YNFKEQ. The CDR3 covers 12 residues. The CDR3 DNA reads TGTGCCAGCAGCCAAGACCGCGCTGAAGCTTTCTTT. It encodes CASSQDRAEAFF.

The chain uses TRBV27 and TRBJ2-7, with 8 bases identical to TRBD1. Per germline, CDR1 MNHEY and CDR2 SMNVEV (reference sequence). The CDR3 contains 15 residues. V gave up 5 bases and J gave up 2 bases; unmatched junction bases: 8. CDR3 amino acids: CASSLRQGTTYEQYF. CDR3 DNA: TGTGCCAGCAGTCTCAGACAGGGGACGACCTACGAGCAGTACTTC.

This clone has a single count. The V call is TRBV6-5, the J call TRBJ1-1, with D uncertain. This CDR3 region has 15 residues. Germline V gene data show CDR1 as MNHEY and CDR2 as SVGAGI. The V end lost 2 bases, the J end lost 3 bases, and 13 bases lay between the germline ends. CDR3 DNA: TGTGCCAGCAGTTACAACCCGGGAGGTGACACTGAAGCTTTCTTT. Translation: CASSYNPGGDTEAFF.

The rearrangement uses TRBV2 and TRBJ1-6; no firm D call. The CDR3 covers 14 residues. V gave up 2 bases and J gave up 8 bases, with 10 bases separating them. Germline V gene data show CDR1 as SNHLY and CDR2 as FYNNEI. DNA of the CDR3: TGTGCCAGCAGTGAAATTTCCAGCTATTCACCCCTCCACTTT. Protein sequence: CASSEISSYSPLHF. The full variable domain, rest sourced from reference TRBV2 and TRBJ1-6, is EPEVTQTPSHQVTQMGQEVILRCVPISNHLYFYWYRQILGQKVEFLVSFYNNEISEKSEIFDDQFSVERPDGSNFTLKIRSTKLEDSAMYFCASSEISSYSPLHFGNGTRLTVT.

The rearrangement joins TRBV18 to TRBJ2-5; 7 bases are shared with TRBD1. CDR1 KGHSH and CDR2 LQKENI come from the germline V gene. The CDR3 consists of 14 residues. The ends lost 5 bases at V and 1 base at J; junction bases unmatched: 4. The CDR3: CASSLRQGQETQYF. The CDR3 DNA sequence: TGTGCCAGCTCATTGCGACAGGGCCAAGAGACCCAGTACTTC.

The CDR3 nucleotides read TGTGCCAGCAGCCAGGGATACAGCTCCTACAATGAGCAGTTCTTC. Residues: CASSQGYSSYNEQFF. The chain is built from TRBV3-1 (or the pseudogene TRBV3-2) and TRBJ2-1; D unclear. The CDR3 spans 15 residues. Trimming took 3 bases from V and 0 from J, leaving 9 bases between them. Germline-derived CDR1 and CDR2 are LGHDT and YNNKEL (reference sequence).

The chain joins TRBV5-5 to TRBJ2-3; 10 nucleotides align to TRBD2. The CDR3 consists of 15 residues. V lost 2 bases to trimming and J lost 1 base; unmatched junction nucleotides: 1. Per the germline V gene, CDR1 is SGHKS and CDR2 is YYEKEE (reference sequence). CDR3 nucleotides: TGTGCCAGCAGCTTTGGACTAGCGGGCACAGATACGCAGTATTTT. Protein product: CASSFGLAGTDTQYF.

This chain connects TRBV12-3 or TRBV12-4 to TRBJ1-1; D is possibly TRBD1 (6 bases). This CDR3 spans 13 amino acids. Trimming removed 6 bases at V and 6 bases at J, with 14 bases between. The CDR3 DNA reads TGTGCCAGCAGAGTGACAGGTGGGGCTGAAGCTTTCTTT. It yields the protein CASRVTGGAEAFF.

The rearrangement joins TRBV5-8 to TRBJ2-1; no definite D call. Trimming cost V 2 bases and J 10 bases, with 16 bases left between them. In germline, CDR1 is SGHTS, CDR2 YDEGEE. The CDR3 sequence is 14 residues long. The CDR3 spells CASSLRTHSREQFF. CDR3 nucleotide sequence: TGTGCCAGCAGCTTAAGAACACATTCCAGGGAGCAGTTCTTC.

This chain connects TRBV5-1 to TRBJ2-1, with 10 bases lining up with TRBD1. The CDR3 extends over 15 amino acids. The J segment lost 5 bases and the V segment lost 4 bases, leaving 6 bases of the junction unmatched. Per the germline V gene, CDR1 is SGHRS and CDR2 is YFSETQ. The DNA of the CDR3 is TGCGCCAGCAGCATGAGGGACAGGGGACACAATGAGCAGTTCTTC. Translating gives CASSMRDRGHNEQFF.

The chain links TRBV4-2 to TRBJ1-3; D gene ambiguous. Germline V gene data show CDR1 as LGHNA and CDR2 as YNFKEQ. This CDR3 spans 15 amino acids. V shed 0 bases and J shed 0 bases, with 6 bases lying between them. The CDR3 loop is CASSQEPSSGNTIYF. CDR3 nucleotide sequence: TGTGCCAGCAGCCAAGAACCGAGCTCTGGAAACACCATATATTTT.

The gene calls are TRBV10-3 and TRBJ1-5, with D possibly matching TRBD1 (5 bases). V lost 10 bases to trimming and J lost 0 bases, with 10 bases between them. Germline loops: CDR1 ENHRY, CDR2 SYGVKD. CDR3 length equals 13 residues. The CDR3 DNA reads TGTGCCAGCCAGGGATTTAGCAATCAGCCCCAGCATTTT. Its protein is CASQGFSNQPQHF.

The gene calls are TRBV7-2 and TRBJ1-2; D not certain. Trimming removed 1 base from V and 8 bases from J, with 11 bases in between. The CDR3 sequence is 13 residues long. CDR1 is SGHTA and CDR2 is FQGNSA in the germline V gene. In DNA, the CDR3 is TGTGCCAGCAGCTTAGTGCCGGGAGCGGGCTACACCTTC. Protein: CASSLVPGAGYTF.

In its sample, this clone was seen a few times. The chain employs TRBV11-1 and TRBJ1-1; D is undetermined. CDR3 length: 14 residues. V lost 5 bases and J 4 bases, leaving 14 bases between the germline ends. The germline gives CDR1 SGHAT, CDR2 FQDESV (reference sequence). CDR3 protein: CASSLAGSTTEAFF. The CDR3 coding sequence is TGTGCCAGCAGCCTGGCCGGGAGTACCACTGAAGCTTTCTTT.

The chain employs TRBV6-6 and TRBJ1-1; tentatively, D is TRBD1 (6 bases). The germline V gene has CDR1 MNHNY and CDR2 SVGAGI (reference sequence). The CDR3 has 15 residues. V lost 5 bases and J 3 bases, leaving 16 bases between the germline ends. CDR3 bases: TGTGCCAGCAGTCCCCAAGGGGGGCTGGACACTGAAGCTTTCTTT. Translated: CASSPQGGLDTEAFF.

The chain carries TRBV4-1 and TRBJ2-3, with D maybe TRBD2 (6 bases). The CDR3 extends over 17 amino acids. Trimming took off 4 bases at V and 1 base at J, with 18 bases between the two ends. From germline, CDR1 is MGHRA and CDR2 YSYEKL. CDR3 protein: CASSPSSGWRGTDTQYF. The CDR3 DNA sequence: TGCGCCAGCAGCCCCTCATCGGGGTGGAGGGGCACAGATACGCAGTATTTT.

The chain is built from TRBV4-1 and TRBJ2-5; the match to TRBD2 covers 9 bases. Germline V gives CDR1 MGHRA, CDR2 YSYEKL. CDR3 size: 18 residues. V gave up 4 bases and J gave up 5 bases; unmatched junction bases: 17. The CDR3: CASSLRVSGSGGPETQYF. CDR3 coding DNA: TGCGCCAGCAGCCTCCGGGTGTCGGGCAGCGGGGGGCCGGAGACCCAGTACTTC.

The genes are TRBV2 and TRBJ1-1; TRBD1 is a possible D gene (5 bases). Germline lookup yields CDR1 SNHLY and CDR2 FYNNEI. CDR3 length equals 15 residues. V lost 4 bases, J lost 4 bases, and 16 bases lay in between. The CDR3 DNA reads as TGTGCCAGCAGTGGGACCGGGGCCCGAGGCACTGAAGCTTTCTTT. It codes for CASSGTGARGTEAFF.

The rearrangement joins TRBV14 to TRBJ1-6; D ambiguous. The germline V gene encodes CDR1 SGHDN and CDR2 FVKESK. CDR3 size: 14 residues. Trimming removed 3 bases from V and 8 bases from J, with 11 bases in between. CDR3 sequence (DNA): TGTGCCAGCAGCCAGGAAGGGTTGTATTCACCCCTCCACTTT. Translating gives CASSQEGLYSPLHF.

The chain carries TRBV7-3 and TRBJ2-6; D tentatively fits TRBD1 or TRBD2 (7 bases each). The germline V gene encodes CDR1 SGHTA and CDR2 FQGTGA. This CDR3 has 15 amino acids. Deletions cut 5 bases from V and 2 bases from J, with 10 bases between. The CDR3 coding sequence is TGTGCCAGCAGCCAGGGGGGGCCTGGGGCCAACGTCCTGACTTTC. Protein: CASSQGGPGANVLTF. The full variable domain, completed using reference TRBV7-3 and TRBJ2-6, is GAGVSQTPSNKVTEKGKYVELRCDPISGHTALYWYRQSLGQGPEFLIYFQGTGAADDSGLPNDRFFAVRPEGSVSTLKIQRTERGDSAVYLCASSQGGPGANVLTFGAGSRLTVL.

This rearrangement joins TRBV7-9 to TRBJ2-7; TRBD2 is a possible D gene (5 bases). The length of the CDR3 is 13 residues. V lost 1 base to trimming and J lost 6 bases, with 10 bases between them. Germline CDR1 SEHNR, CDR2 FQNEAQ (reference sequence). The CDR3 here is CASSLEGSGEQYF. The CDR3 DNA reads TGTGCCAGCAGCTTAGAAGGGAGCGGCGAGCAGTACTTC.

This clone was counted a few times. This chain uses TRBV4-1 with TRBJ2-7; 7 nucleotides match TRBD1. Germline values: CDR1 MGHRA, CDR2 YSYEKL. V lost 4 bases and J lost 7; bases outside the gene matches: 10. This CDR3 contains 14 residues. The CDR3 sequence is CASSPGTDLGEQYF. The DNA of the CDR3 is TGCGCCAGCAGCCCAGGGACAGACCTTGGAGAGCAGTACTTC.

The chain carries TRBV20-1 and TRBJ1-2; 7 bases agree with TRBD1. Germline V gene data show CDR1 as DFQATT and CDR2 as SNEGSKA (reference sequence). This CDR3 spans 11 amino acids. Losses at the gene ends were 5 bases for V and 8 bases for J; bases not matched to a gene: 5. Written as DNA, the CDR3 is TGCAGTGCTGGCCGGGACAGCGGCTACACCTTC. Protein product: CSAGRDSGYTF.